These T cell receptor beta chains were read from a single sample in a study of blood T cell repertoires in COVID-19. Sequenced by immunoSEQ multiplex PCR; TCRdb stores in-frame clones only, minus some. The data hold 130,000 to 150,000 clones, with approximately 87% observed a single time. Material: peripheral blood. Receptors originate from a woman between 45 and 65 years old with active or convalescent COVID-19. The CDR3 runs from the conserved cysteine through the conserved F or W. D genes are given only for firm matches. For some rows the clone size is stated as once, few or many, or as a class when expanded; others skip it.

cdr3_length clone_size j_call v_call d_call cdr3_nt cdr3_aa
15 once TRBJ1-2 TRBV29-1 TRBD1 TGCAGCGTTGTAAGGGGGGCAGGGGGGAACTATGGCTACACCTTC CSVVRGAGGNYGYTF
13 NA TRBJ1-2 TRBV10-3 TRBD1 TGTGCCATCCGCCCAGAGGGGGCCTATGGCTACACCTTC CAIRPEGAYGYTF
18 NA TRBJ2-1 TRBV7-9 TRBD2 TGTGCCACCACCCCGGATACTAGCGGGGGACTCTTTTACAATGAGCAGTTCTTC CATTPDTSGGLFYNEQFF
14 NA TRBJ2-3 TRBV11-2 NA TGTGCCAGCAGCAAGACAGGTCCCACAGATACGCAGTATTTT CASSKTGPTDTQYF
13 NA TRBJ1-3 TRBV27 NA TGTGCCAGCAGTTCCGGGGGAGGAAACACCATATATTTT CASSSGGGNTIYF
13 once TRBJ1-1 TRBV19 NA TGTGCCATATCTACAGGGATGAACACTGAAGCTTTCTTT CAISTGMNTEAFF
18 NA TRBJ2-1 TRBV7-9 TRBD2 TGTGCCAGCAGCCCCTTGACTAGCGGGGGGGCAAAATACAATGAGCAGTTCTTC CASSPLTSGGAKYNEQFF
14 NA TRBJ1-1 TRBV10-3 NA TGTGCCATCAGCGGAACAGGTGGTAACACTGAAGCTTTCTTT CAISGTGGNTEAFF
12 NA TRBJ1-3 TRBV30 NA TGTGCCTGTCAGGGCTCTGGAAACACCATATATTTT CACQGSGNTIYF
16 NA TRBJ1-3 TRBV5-1 NA TGCGCCAGCAGCTTGGGGGCAGACAGCTCTGGAAACACCATATATTTT CASSLGADSSGNTIYF
13 NA TRBJ1-2 TRBV7-3 TRBD1 TGTGCCAGCAGCTTACAGGGGGCCGATGGCTACACCTTC CASSLQGADGYTF
15 NA TRBJ2-2 TRBV5-4 NA TGTGCCAGCAGCTTTGGGGGCGAGAAGCCCGGGGAGCTGTTTTTT CASSFGGEKPGELFF
13 NA TRBJ2-6 TRBV12-3/TRBV12-4 NA TGTGCCAGCAGTTCCGCTGGGGCCAACGTCCTGACTTTC CASSSAGANVLTF
14 once TRBJ2-1 TRBV6-4 TRBD1 TGTGCCAGCAGTGCGGGACAGTTAAACAATGAGCAGTTCTTC CASSAGQLNNEQFF
16 NA TRBJ2-1 TRBV4-3 TRBD2 TGCGCCAGCAGCCAAGCCCTAGCGGTGGACCCCTATGAGCAGTTCTTC CASSQALAVDPYEQFF
13 NA TRBJ2-2 TRBV7-3 NA TGTGCCAGCAGCCAGGGGAACACCGGGGAGCTGTTTTTT CASSQGNTGELFF
15 NA TRBJ2-5 TRBV7-3 TRBD1 TGTGCCAGCAGCCCGACAGGGAAGTTTGGGGAGACCCAGTACTTC CASSPTGKFGETQYF
17 NA TRBJ2-3 TRBV4-1 TRBD2 TGCGCCAGCAGCCAAAGGGGACTAGCGGGAGTTAGGGATACGCAGTATTTT CASSQRGLAGVRDTQYF
14 NA TRBJ2-1 TRBV30 NA TGTGCCTGGAATAAGGACGGGATCTACAATGAGCAGTTCTTC CAWNKDGIYNEQFF
14 NA TRBJ2-5 TRBV6-1 TRBD2 TGTGCCAGCAGTGAGCGGGGGGGCCCCGAGACCCAGTACTTC CASSERGGPETQYF
16 NA TRBJ2-3 TRBV30 TRBD2 TGTGCCTGGAGTGTAACTAGCGGGAGGGAGTGGGATACGCAGTATTTT CAWSVTSGREWDTQYF
15 NA TRBJ1-2 TRBV6-9 NA TGTGCCAGCAGCCCATTTAAGCAGGCTAACTATGGCTACACCTTC CASSPFKQANYGYTF
12 once TRBJ1-2 TRBV30 NA TGTGCCTGGAGTGTCTCGGGCTATGGCTACACCTTC CAWSVSGYGYTF
15 NA TRBJ1-1 TRBV15 NA TGTGCCACCAGCAGAGGAACCAGGGGGAACACTGAAGCTTTCTTT CATSRGTRGNTEAFF
10 NA TRBJ2-3 TRBV2 NA TGTGCCGTACTCACAGATACGCAGTATTTT CAVLTDTQYF
16 NA TRBJ2-3 TRBV7-2 NA TGTGCCAGCAGCCCGAGCCCGAGGGCTGGAGGAGATACGCAGTATTTT CASSPSPRAGGDTQYF
12 NA TRBJ2-2 TRBV9 NA TGTGCCAGCAGCGCTCAGGGCCATGAGCTGTTTTTT CASSAQGHELFF
14 medium-sized TRBJ1-1 TRBV7-2 TRBD1 TGTGCCAGCAGCTATTGGACAGGGAACACTGAAGCTTTCTTT CASSYWTGNTEAFF
14 NA TRBJ1-1 TRBV9 NA TGTGCCAGCAGCGTTTCCGGGGGGAACACTGAAGCTTTCTTT CASSVSGGNTEAFF
12 NA TRBJ2-7 TRBV19 NA TGTGCCAGTAGTAACCGGAGGGGCGAGCAGTACTTC CASSNRRGEQYF
12 NA TRBJ2-1 TRBV30 NA TGTGCCTGGAGTCTACTAGCTAGTGAGCAGTTCTTC CAWSLLASEQFF
15 NA TRBJ1-2 TRBV5-1 TRBD1 TGCGCCAGCGGATCCCCAGGGGGCGAGGGTTATGGCTACACCTTC CASGSPGGEGYGYTF
14 few TRBJ1-2 TRBV7-2 TRBD1 TGTGCCAGCAGCTTTGGACAGGGAGCTTATGGCTACACCTTC CASSFGQGAYGYTF
15 NA TRBJ1-5 TRBV3-1/TRBV3-2 NA TGTGCCAGCAGCCAAGGGACAGCTTACAATCAGCCCCAGCATTTT CASSQGTAYNQPQHF
13 NA TRBJ1-4 TRBV19 NA TGTGCCAGTAGTGCACAGGTAGATGAAAAACTGTTTTTT CASSAQVDEKLFF
11 NA TRBJ1-2 TRBV2 NA TGTGCCAGCAACAGGGACGAGGGCTACACCTTC CASNRDEGYTF
16 NA TRBJ2-2 TRBV5-6 NA TGTGCCAGCAGCTTTGGGGCAGGAACGAACACCGGGGAGCTGTTTTTT CASSFGAGTNTGELFF
15 NA TRBJ2-1 TRBV11-3 TRBD2 TGTGCCAGCAGCTCACTAGCGGGAAACGGGGATGAGCAGTTCTTC CASSSLAGNGDEQFF
16 NA TRBJ1-1 TRBV5-1 TRBD1 TGCGCCAGCAGCCCCGGGGATGGAGGGGGCGGGTCTGAAGCTTTCTTT CASSPGDGGGGSEAFF
15 once TRBJ1-1 TRBV16 TRBD1 TGTGCCAGCAGCCAAGGGAGCAGGGGGTACACTGAAGCTTTCTTT CASSQGSRGYTEAFF
15 NA TRBJ2-7 TRBV7-2 TRBD2 TGTGCCAGCAGCCCACAGCGGGGGCTTCCCTACGAGCAGTACTTC CASSPQRGLPYEQYF
12 few TRBJ1-2 TRBV14 NA TGTGCCAGCAGCCAAGCGAACTATGGCTACACCTTC CASSQANYGYTF
14 NA TRBJ1-6 TRBV6-5 TRBD1 TGTGCCAGCAGGACAGGGCCTTTTAATTCACCCCTCCACTTT CASRTGPFNSPLHF
15 NA TRBJ2-3 TRBV2 TRBD1 TGTGCCAGCAGTAAGGACAGGATGTGGGCAGATACGCAGTATTTT CASSKDRMWADTQYF
12 NA TRBJ2-5 TRBV2 TRBD2 TGTGCCAATCTAGCGGGAGAAGAGACCCAGTACTTC CANLAGEETQYF
18 NA TRBJ1-6 TRBV15 TRBD1 TGTGCCACCAGTACTGACAGGGGGCTTAGCTCCTATAATTCACCCCTCCACTTT CATSTDRGLSSYNSPLHF
13 NA TRBJ1-2 TRBV30 TRBD1 TGTGCCTGGAGTGTACCCCAGGGGGAGGGCTACACCTTC CAWSVPQGEGYTF
12 NA TRBJ2-7 TRBV25-1 NA TGTGCCAGCAGTCCCGTCCCCTACGAGCAGTACTTC CASSPVPYEQYF
14 NA TRBJ1-1 TRBV6-6 TRBD1 TGTGCCAGCAGTTACCAGGGGGCAGGAACTGAAGCTTTCTTT CASSYQGAGTEAFF